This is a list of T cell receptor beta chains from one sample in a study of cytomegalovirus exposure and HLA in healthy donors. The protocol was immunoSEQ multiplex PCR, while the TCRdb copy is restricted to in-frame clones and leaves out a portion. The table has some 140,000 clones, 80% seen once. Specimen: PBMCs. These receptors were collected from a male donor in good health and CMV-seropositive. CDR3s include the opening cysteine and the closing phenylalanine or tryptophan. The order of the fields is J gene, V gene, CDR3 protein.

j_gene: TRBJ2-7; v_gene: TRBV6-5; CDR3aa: CASSYLEGTYEQYF
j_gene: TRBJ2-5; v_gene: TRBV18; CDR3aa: CASSGQGSETQYF
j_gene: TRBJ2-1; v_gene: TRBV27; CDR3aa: CASSLGLLNEQFF
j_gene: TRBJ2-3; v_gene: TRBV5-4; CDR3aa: CASSGKREGLDTQYF
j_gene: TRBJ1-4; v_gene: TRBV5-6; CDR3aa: CASSFGTANEKLFF
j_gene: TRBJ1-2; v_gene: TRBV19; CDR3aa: CASSMGPGLNGYTF
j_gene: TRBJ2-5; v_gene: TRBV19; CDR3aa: CASKGLGAWETQYF
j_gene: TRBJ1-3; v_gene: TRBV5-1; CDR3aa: CASSWGPGNTIYF
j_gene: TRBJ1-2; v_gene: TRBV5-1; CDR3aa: CASSLAGTGGTGYTF
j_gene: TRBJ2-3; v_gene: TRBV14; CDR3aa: CASSAASSTDTQYF
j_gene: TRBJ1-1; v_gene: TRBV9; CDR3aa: CASSAPGNTEAFF
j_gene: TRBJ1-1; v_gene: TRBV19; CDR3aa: CASSIPPLSGQLNTEAFF
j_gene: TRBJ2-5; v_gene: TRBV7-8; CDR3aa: CASSHRDGGRINQETQYF
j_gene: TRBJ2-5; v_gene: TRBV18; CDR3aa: CASSPISETQYF
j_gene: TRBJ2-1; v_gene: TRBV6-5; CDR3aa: CASSRDRVDYNEQFF
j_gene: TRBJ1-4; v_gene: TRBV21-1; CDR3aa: CASSRGTDRGREKLFF
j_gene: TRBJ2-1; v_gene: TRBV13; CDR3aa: CASARDYTYNEQFF
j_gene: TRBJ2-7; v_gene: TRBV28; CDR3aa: CASLRGHLPYEQYF
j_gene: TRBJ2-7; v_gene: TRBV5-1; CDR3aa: CASSLLAGEGEQYF
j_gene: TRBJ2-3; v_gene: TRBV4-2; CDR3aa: CASSQVWLGGRVVGTDTQYF
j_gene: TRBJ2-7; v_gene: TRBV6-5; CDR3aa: CASSFRTGYYEQYF
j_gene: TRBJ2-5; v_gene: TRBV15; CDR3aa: CATSRDLTSGSQETQYF